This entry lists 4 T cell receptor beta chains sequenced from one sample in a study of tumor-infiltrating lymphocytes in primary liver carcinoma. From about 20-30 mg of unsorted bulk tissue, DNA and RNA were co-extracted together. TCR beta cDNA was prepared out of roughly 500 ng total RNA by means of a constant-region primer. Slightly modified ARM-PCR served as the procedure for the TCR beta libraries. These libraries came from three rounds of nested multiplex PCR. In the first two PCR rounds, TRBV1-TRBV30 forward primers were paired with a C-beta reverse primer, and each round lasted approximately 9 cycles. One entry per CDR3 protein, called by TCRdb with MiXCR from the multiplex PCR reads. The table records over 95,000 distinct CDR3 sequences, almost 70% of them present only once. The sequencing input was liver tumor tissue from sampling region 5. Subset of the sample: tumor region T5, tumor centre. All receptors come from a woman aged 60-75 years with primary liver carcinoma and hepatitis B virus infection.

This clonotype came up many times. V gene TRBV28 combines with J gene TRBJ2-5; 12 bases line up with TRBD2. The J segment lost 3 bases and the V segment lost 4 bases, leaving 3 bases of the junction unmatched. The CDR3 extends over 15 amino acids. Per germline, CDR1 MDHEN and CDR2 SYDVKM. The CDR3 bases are TGTGCCAGCAGTTCCGGACTAGCGGGAAAAGAGACCCAGTACTTC. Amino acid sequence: CASSSGLAGKETQYF.

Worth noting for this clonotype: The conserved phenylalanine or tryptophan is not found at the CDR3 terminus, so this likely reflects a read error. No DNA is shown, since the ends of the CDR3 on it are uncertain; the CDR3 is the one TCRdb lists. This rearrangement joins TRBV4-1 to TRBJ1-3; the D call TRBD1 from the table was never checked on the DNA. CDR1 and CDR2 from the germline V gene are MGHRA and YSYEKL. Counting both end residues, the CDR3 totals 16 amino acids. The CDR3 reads CANSPVDSGSGNTVYL.

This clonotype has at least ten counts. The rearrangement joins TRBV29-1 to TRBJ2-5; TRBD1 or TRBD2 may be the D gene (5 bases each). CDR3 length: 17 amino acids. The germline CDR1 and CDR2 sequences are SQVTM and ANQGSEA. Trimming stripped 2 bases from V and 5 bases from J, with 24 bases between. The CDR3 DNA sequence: TGCAGCGTTGAAAGGCAGAGGGACCGGCGACCGTTCGAGACCCAGTACTTC. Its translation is CSVERQRDRRPFETQYF.

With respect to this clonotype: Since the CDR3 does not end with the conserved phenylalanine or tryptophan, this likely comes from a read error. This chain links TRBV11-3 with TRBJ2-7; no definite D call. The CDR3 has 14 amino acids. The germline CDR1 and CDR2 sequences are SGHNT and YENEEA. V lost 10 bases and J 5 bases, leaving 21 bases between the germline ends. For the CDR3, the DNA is TGTGCCACCAGTAGTGGCGGTTCCCGCAACGAGCAGTACATC. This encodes CATSSGGSRNEQYI.